These 26 T cell receptor beta chains share one sample of origin, sequenced in a study of shared clonotypes between healthy human individuals. The protocol was immunoSEQ multiplex PCR, while the TCRdb copy is restricted to in-frame clones and leaves out a portion. The sample has a few million clones, over 90% seen once. Material for sequencing was naive CD4+ T cells from PBMCs. Subset reported: CD45RA+ positively selected. These receptors all stem from a man aged 18 to 29 in good health. Some clones in this sample may be carry-over from other donors' samples.

This sequence joins TRBV28 and TRBJ1-2, with 10 nucleotides matching TRBD1. Germline lookup yields CDR1 MDHEN and CDR2 SYDVKM. V dropped 1 base and J dropped 4; count of bases not matched to a gene: 3. This CDR3 contains 15 residues. This CDR3 reads CASSLSGQGVYGYTF. CDR3 in DNA: TGTGCCAGCAGTTTATCAGGACAGGGGGTCTATGGCTACACCTTC.

This rearrangement joins TRBV5-1 to TRBJ2-3, with TRBD1 identical over 11 bases. The J segment lost 4 bases and the V segment lost 4 bases, leaving 5 bases of the junction unmatched. The CDR3 is 15 amino acids. CDR1 is SGHRS, CDR2 YFSETQ, per germline. The CDR3, as DNA: TGCGCCAGCAGCGTGGGACAGGGGGTCCCAGATACGCAGTATTTT. It encodes CASSVGQGVPDTQYF.

Only one count was recorded for this clone. The J gene is TRBJ1-2, the V gene TRBV7-2; D not resolved. With 2 bases removed from V and 3 bases from J, the gap between germline ends came to 4 bases. The length of the CDR3 is 12 residues. Looked up from germline, CDR1 is SGHTA and CDR2 is FQGNSA. The DNA for the CDR3 is TGTGCCAGCAGCTTAAGGGACTATGGCTACACCTTC. Translation gives CASSLRDYGYTF.

The CDR3 spells CASSQGPRTTF. The CDR3 DNA sequence: TGTGCCAGCAGTCAGGGTCCCCGCACCACCTTC. The chain uses TRBV28 and TRBJ1-2; TRBD1 is a possible D gene (5 bases). This CDR3 comprises 11 residues. The V gene's germline CDR1 is MDHEN and CDR2 SYDVKM. V shed 5 bases and J shed 13 bases, with 14 bases lying between them.

The chain combines TRBV19 with TRBJ1-1; no clear D. V lost 1 base, J lost 3 bases, and 9 bases lay in between. Germline lookup yields CDR1 LNHDA and CDR2 SQIVND (reference sequence). The CDR3 has 14 residues. The CDR3 sequence is CASSIAGVDTEAFF. The DNA of the CDR3 is TGTGCCAGTAGTATAGCTGGGGTCGACACTGAAGCTTTCTTT.

The chain has TRBV28 and TRBJ2-7; D is perhaps TRBD2 (5 bases). V dropped 6 bases and J dropped 8 bases, with 26 bases sitting between them. This CDR3 has 16 amino acids. Germline loops: CDR1 MDHEN, CDR2 SYDVKM. CDR3 sequence: CASSPPGRRRSNQQYF. The DNA for the CDR3 is TGTGCCAGCAGCCCCCCCGGACGGAGGAGGAGCAACCAGCAGTACTTC.

This clone was detected once. The V gene is TRBV5-5, the J gene TRBJ1-2, with D maybe TRBD1 (5 bases). Trimming stripped 2 bases from V and 4 bases from J, with 15 bases between. CDR3 length: 15 residues. Germline V gene sequence: CDR1 SGHKS, CDR2 YYEKEE (reference sequence). The CDR3 DNA reads as TGTGCCAGCAGCTTAGCTGGGCAGGGAGGCTATGGCTACACCTTC. This codes for CASSLAGQGGYGYTF.

The chain couples TRBV25-1 to TRBJ1-3; D is undetermined. The CDR3 has 14 amino acids. V lost 2 bases to trimming and J lost 4 bases, with 9 bases between them. Germline lookup yields CDR1 MGHDK and CDR2 SYGVNS. Written as DNA, the CDR3 is TGTGCCAGCAGTGAAGGCTCCGCGGGAAACACCATATATTTT. This gives the protein CASSEGSAGNTIYF.

The chain recombines TRBV5-1 with TRBJ2-3, with D possibly TRBD1 on 6 matching bases. CDR1 and CDR2 from the germline V gene are SGHRS and YFSETQ. The CDR3 has 15 amino acids. V was cut by 0 bases and J by 1 base, with 9 bases left in between. The CDR3 loop reads CASSLVEGGTDTQYF. The CDR3 DNA follows: TGCGCCAGCAGCTTGGTAGAGGGGGGCACAGATACGCAGTATTTT.

For the CDR3, the DNA is TGTGCCAGCAGCCCGGCTGGGGGCGGTGGTGAAAAACTGTTTTTT. This gives the protein CASSPAGGGGEKLFF. The chain has TRBV5-4 and TRBJ1-4; possible D gene TRBD1, 6 bases. Germline loops: CDR1 SGHNT, CDR2 YYREEE (reference sequence). There are 15 residues in the CDR3. The V and J ends lost 4 bases and 7 bases respectively, with 17 bases between them.

The rearrangement uses TRBV16 and TRBJ1-1, with unresolved D. The V and J ends lost 7 bases and 8 bases respectively, with 17 bases between them. The germline V gene has CDR1 KGHSY and CDR2 FQNENV. CDR3 length: 13 residues. CDR3: CASTKQRESEAFF. The CDR3 region has the DNA TGTGCCAGCACCAAACAGAGGGAATCCGAAGCTTTCTTT.

The chain carries TRBV7-3 and TRBJ2-7, with D unclear. Germline-derived CDR1 and CDR2 are SGHTA and FQGTGA. V lost 1 base to trimming and J lost 3 bases, with 7 bases between them. The length of the CDR3 is 13 residues. CDR3 region: CASSLNRNYEQYF. CDR3 bases: TGTGCCAGCAGCTTAAACCGCAACTACGAGCAGTACTTC.

The chain combines TRBV28 with TRBJ2-7; TRBD2 matches 11 bases. Trimming cost V 2 bases and J 4 bases; bases outside gene matches: 13. Per germline, CDR1 MDHEN and CDR2 SYDVKM. The CDR3 contains 18 residues. DNA of the CDR3: TGTGCCAGCAGTTTAGGTACGGGGGGGACTAGCGGATATTACGAGCAGTACTTC. Translated, it gives CASSLGTGGTSGYYEQYF.

The chain combines TRBV5-1 with TRBJ2-2, with unresolved D. Germline V gives CDR1 SGHRS, CDR2 YFSETQ. There are 18 residues in the CDR3. V was pared by 0 bases and J by 5 bases, with 20 bases between. CDR3: CASSLAPIQFEYTGELFF. The CDR3 DNA reads as TGCGCCAGCAGCTTGGCCCCCATACAGTTCGAGTATACCGGGGAGCTGTTTTTT.

This chain uses TRBV18 with TRBJ1-5; D is unresolved. The CDR3 consists of 15 residues. Germline V gives CDR1 KGHSH, CDR2 LQKENI. Trimming took 2 bases from V and 0 from J, leaving 8 bases between them. This chain's CDR3 is CASSPGVGSNQPQHF. In nucleotides, the CDR3 is TGTGCCAGCTCACCAGGAGTAGGTAGCAATCAGCCCCAGCATTTT.

This clone was seen more than once but under ten times. This sequence joins TRBV28 and TRBJ1-1; D uncertain. Germline V gene lookup returns CDR1 MDHEN and CDR2 SYDVKM. V lost 1 base to trimming and J lost 5 bases, with 5 bases between them. The CDR3 has 12 amino acids. CDR3 region: CASSLYQTEAFF. The DNA for the CDR3 is TGTGCCAGCAGTTTATACCAAACTGAAGCTTTCTTT.

The J gene is TRBJ2-5, the V gene TRBV4-1, with unresolved D. The germline V gene has CDR1 MGHRA and CDR2 YSYEKL. The CDR3 runs 15 residues. V was trimmed by 4 bases and J by 1 base, leaving 13 bases between them. CDR3 sequence reads: CASSPRGRSQETQYF. CDR3 nucleotide sequence: TGCGCCAGCAGCCCGAGAGGACGCAGCCAAGAGACCCAGTACTTC.

J is TRBJ2-7 and V is TRBV6-4; 8 nucleotides agree with TRBD2. V trimming: 5 bases; J trimming: 7 bases; junction bases outside the gene matches: 13. The CDR3 runs 15 residues. Germline V lookup: CDR1 MRHNA, CDR2 SNTAGT. The CDR3 here is CASSLLAVGWGEQYF. In DNA form, the CDR3 reads TGTGCCAGCAGTCTACTAGCGGTCGGTTGGGGGGAGCAGTACTTC.

This rearrangement joins TRBV29-1 to TRBJ1-5; 10 bases match TRBD1. This CDR3 has 15 amino acids. Per the germline V gene, CDR1 is SQVTM and CDR2 is ANQGSEA. Trimming cost V 6 bases and J 0 bases; bases outside gene matches: 5. CDR3 sequence reads: CSVQRDRGSNQPQHF. The CDR3 DNA is TGCAGCGTACAACGGGACAGGGGTAGCAATCAGCCCCAGCATTTT.

This chain joins TRBV29-1 and TRBJ2-3; 7 positions agree with TRBD2. Germline values: CDR1 SQVTM, CDR2 ANQGSEA. The V segment lost 4 bases and the J segment 0 bases; nucleotides outside the gene matches: 13. The CDR3 totals 17 residues. The CDR3 DNA follows: TGCAGCGTTGGGGGGACTACATCCCCTGCTAGCACAGATACGCAGTATTTT. This translates into CSVGGTTSPASTDTQYF.

The V and J genes are TRBV10-2 and TRBJ1-1; a possible D gene is TRBD1 (5 bases). The CDR3 loop spans 13 amino acids. Per the germline V gene, CDR1 is WSHSY and CDR2 is SAAADI. V was clipped by 8 bases and J by 6 bases, with 16 bases between them. The CDR3 DNA is TGCGCCAGCGTTCCGGGGGAGGGAGCTGAAGCTTTCTTT. Amino acid sequence: CASVPGEGAEAFF.

This clone was seen a few times. Different DNA sequences within this sample yield the same CDR3. The genes are TRBV9 and TRBJ1-1, with no clear D. The CDR3 consists of 13 residues. V was pared by 2 bases and J by 1 base, with 6 bases between. CDR1 is SGDLS and CDR2 is YYNGEE in the germline V gene. The CDR3, as DNA: TGTGCCAGCAGCGTCGACGGGAACACTGAAGCTTTCTTT. It codes for CASSVDGNTEAFF.

The CDR3 nucleotides read TGTGCCAGCAGCTTAATGGGACTAGCGGGAGTCGGAGATACGCAGTATTTT. This encodes CASSLMGLAGVGDTQYF. The chain has TRBV7-3 and TRBJ2-3, with 14 positions matching TRBD2. Germline V gene sequence: CDR1 SGHTA, CDR2 FQGTGA. CDR3 length: 17 amino acids. Trimming cost V 1 base and J 5 bases; bases outside gene matches: 5.

This clone occurred a few times. The chain uses TRBV7-9 and TRBJ1-1; no definite D call. This CDR3 is 13 amino acids long. Germline V gene data show CDR1 as SEHNR and CDR2 as FQNEAQ (reference sequence). V shed 2 bases and J shed 0 bases, with 4 bases lying between them. The CDR3 DNA is TGTGCCAGCAGCTTACATCTGAACACTGAAGCTTTCTTT. Its translation: CASSLHLNTEAFF.

The chain combines TRBV7-2 with TRBJ2-1; 13 bases are a match to TRBD2. The CDR3 loop spans 15 amino acids. Trimming cost V 3 bases and J 10 bases; bases outside gene matches: 6. The germline V gene has CDR1 SGHTA and CDR2 FQGNSA. CDR3 in DNA: TGTGCCAGCAGCTTGGGGACTAGCGGGGTCAGGGAGCAGTTCTTC. It translates to CASSLGTSGVREQFF.

On this clone itself: In the same sample, other DNA sequences code for this CDR3. CDR3 region: CASSSSSTDTQYF. CDR3 DNA: TGTGCCAGCAGCTCCTCTAGCACAGATACGCAGTATTTT. The V and J genes are TRBV11-3 and TRBJ2-3, with D unresolved. CDR3 length equals 13 residues. Trimming stripped 4 bases from V and 0 bases from J, with 5 bases between. Germline V gene data show CDR1 as SGHNT and CDR2 as YENEEA.